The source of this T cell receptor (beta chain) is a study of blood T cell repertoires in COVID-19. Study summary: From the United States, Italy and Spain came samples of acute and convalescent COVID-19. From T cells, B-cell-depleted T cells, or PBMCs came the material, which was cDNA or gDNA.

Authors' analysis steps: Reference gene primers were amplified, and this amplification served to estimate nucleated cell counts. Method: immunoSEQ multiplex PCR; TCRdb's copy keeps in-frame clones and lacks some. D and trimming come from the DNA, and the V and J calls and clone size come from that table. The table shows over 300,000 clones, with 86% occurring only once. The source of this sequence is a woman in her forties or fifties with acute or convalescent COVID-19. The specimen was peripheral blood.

In DNA, the CDR3 is TGTGCCAGCAGTTTAATCAGGAACTATGGCTACACCTTC. Translating gives CASSLIRNYGYTF. The rearrangement joins TRBV28 to TRBJ1-2; no reliable D call. This CDR3 has 13 residues. Per germline, CDR1 MDHEN and CDR2 SYDVKM. Trimming left V 2 bases short and J 2 bases short, with 6 bases between.